These 6 T cell receptor beta chains share one sample of origin, sequenced in a study of beta chain features in type 1 diabetes. Every bit of the isolated RNA underwent reverse transcription, so sequencing read expressed TCRB transcripts. Measured with immunoSEQ multiplex PCR; TCRdb has only the in-frame clones, and not every one. Of 300,000 or so clones in the sample, less than 10% were seen once. Sequenced sample: central memory CD4+ T cells from blood. These receptors came from a woman between 18 and 29 years old in good health.

This clone turned up a few times. The gene calls are TRBV11-2 and TRBJ2-4; TRBD2 matches 10 bases. The CDR3 runs 15 residues. V lost 2 bases, J lost 9 bases, and 7 bases stayed unmatched. Germline CDR1 reads SGHAT; CDR2 reads FQNNGV. The CDR3, as DNA: TGTGCCAGCAGCTTACTAGCGGGAGATATGGGCATTCAGTACTTC. Translating gives CASSLLAGDMGIQYF.

This clone was seen a handful of times. CDR3 sequence reads: CASSPGTPTDTQYF. The CDR3 nucleotides are TGCGCCAGCAGCCCTGGGACTCCCACAGATACGCAGTATTTT. This chain uses TRBV5-1 with TRBJ2-3; a weak D match, TRBD2 (6 bases). Deletions cut 4 bases from V and 2 bases from J, with 11 bases between. The germline V gene encodes CDR1 SGHRS and CDR2 YFSETQ. The CDR3 has 14 residues. Combining the CDR3 with reference TRBV5-1 and TRBJ2-3 gives the whole variable domain KAGVTQTPRYLIKTRGQQVTLSCSPISGHRSVSWYQQTPGQGLQFLFEYFSETQRNKGNFPGRFSGRQFSNSRSEMNVSTLELGDSALYLCASSPGTPTDTQYFGPGTRLTVL.

This clone was picked up a small number of times. The chain joins TRBV19 to TRBJ2-2, with D perhaps matching TRBD1 (5 bases). The germline V and J ends were trimmed by 7 bases and 3 bases, with 12 bases remaining between them. This CDR3 contains 14 residues. Germline values: CDR1 LNHDA, CDR2 SQIVND (reference sequence). The CDR3 region has the DNA TGTGCCAGTAATGAGTTCAGGGACACCGGGGAGCTGTTTTTT. Translating it yields CASNEFRDTGELFF.

This clone has a handful of counts. J is TRBJ2-3 and V is TRBV19; D may be TRBD1 or TRBD2 (6 bases each). Trimming took 3 bases from V and 3 from J, leaving 10 bases between them. Germline CDR1 reads LNHDA; CDR2 reads SQIVND (reference sequence). The CDR3 has 14 residues. CDR3 loop: CASSIQGRTDTQYF. Written as DNA, the CDR3 is TGTGCCAGTAGTATCCAGGGGAGGACAGATACGCAGTATTTT.

The sample holds a few counts of this clone. V gene TRBV5-1 combines with J gene TRBJ2-5; D possibly corresponds to TRBD2 (5 bases). The length of the CDR3 is 14 residues. Trimming shortened V by 7 bases and J by 1 base, and 14 bases separated the two germline ends. Germline CDR1 and CDR2: SGHRS and YFSETQ. CDR3 amino acids: CASRGSQTQETQYF. CDR3 in DNA: TGCGCCAGCCGCGGGTCCCAGACCCAAGAGACCCAGTACTTC.

V is TRBV6-6 and J is TRBJ2-1; D is uncertain. The CDR3 has 13 amino acids. V gave up 2 bases and J gave up 9 bases, with 11 bases separating them. Per the germline V gene, CDR1 is MNHNY and CDR2 is SVGAGI (reference sequence). CDR3 bases: TGTGCCAGCAGTTACCCGTTGTCCCTTGAGCAGTTCTTC. Protein product: CASSYPLSLEQFF.